This T cell receptor beta chain was sequenced for a study of Ad26.COV2.S vaccination and SARS-CoV-2 variants. V was pared by 5 bases and J by 4 bases, with 2 bases of the junction left unmatched. The CDR3 spans 13 residues. The germline gives CDR1 SGHVS, CDR2 FQNEAQ. Treatment in this sample: roughly 19 received Ad26.COV2.S at low or high dose, single or two shots; roughly 5 received placebo; per-sample allocation not given. At day 63 after the first vaccine or placebo injection, samples were drawn. The protocol was immunoSEQ multiplex PCR, while the TCRdb copy is restricted to in-frame clones and leaves out a portion. The sample consists of some 340,000 clones, roughly 80% of them appearing once.

Sequencing was performed on peripheral blood, taken in a trial of Ad26.COV2.S vaccine versus placebo. The V call is TRBV7-8, the J call TRBJ2-5; 9 bases are a match to TRBD2. The sequence came from a person between 18 and 60 years old who received the Ad26.COV2.S COVID-19 vaccine or a placebo. CDR3 nucleotide sequence: TGTGCCAGCAGCCCAGCGGGGGGAGAGACCCAGTACTTC. It is translated as CASSPAGGETQYF. Drawing the rest from reference TRBV7-8 and TRBJ2-5, the complete variable domain is GAGVSQSPRYKVAKRGQDVALRCDPISGHVSLFWYQQALGQGPEFLTYFQNEAQLDKSGLPSDRFFAERPEGSVSTLKIQRTQQEDSAVYLCASSPAGGETQYFGPGTRLLVL.